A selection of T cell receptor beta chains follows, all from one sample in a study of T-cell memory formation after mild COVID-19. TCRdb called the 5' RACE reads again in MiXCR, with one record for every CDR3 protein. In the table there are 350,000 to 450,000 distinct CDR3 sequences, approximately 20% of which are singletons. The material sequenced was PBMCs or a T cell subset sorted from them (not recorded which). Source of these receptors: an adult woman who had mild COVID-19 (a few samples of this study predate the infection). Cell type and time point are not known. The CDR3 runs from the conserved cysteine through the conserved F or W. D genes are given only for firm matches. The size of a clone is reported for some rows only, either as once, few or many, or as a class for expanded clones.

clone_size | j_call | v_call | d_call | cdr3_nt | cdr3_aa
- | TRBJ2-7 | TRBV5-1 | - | TGCGCCAGCAGCTTGAGTCAGTACGAGCAGTACTTC | CASSLSQYEQYF
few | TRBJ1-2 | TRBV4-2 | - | TGTGCCAGCAGCACGACTGAGGCCTATGGCTACACCTTC | CASSTTEAYGYTF
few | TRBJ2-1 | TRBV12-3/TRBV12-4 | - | TGTGCCAGCAGGGGGGGATACAATGAGCAGTTCTTC | CASRGGYNEQFF
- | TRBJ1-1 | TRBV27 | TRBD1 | TGTGCCAGCAGTTTGGGGACAGGGAAGGGCACTGAAGCTTTCTTT | CASSLGTGKGTEAFF
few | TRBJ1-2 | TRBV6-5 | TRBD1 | TGTGCCAGCAGACCGACAGGGTCTTCCTATGGCTACACCTTC | CASRPTGSSYGYTF
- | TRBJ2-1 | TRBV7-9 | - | TGTGCCAGCAGCCACCGATCGGCTAACTACTACAATGAGCAGTTCTTC | CASSHRSANYYNEQFF
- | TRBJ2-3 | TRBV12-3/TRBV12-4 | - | TGTGCCAGCAGTGCCGGACAAGTTACGCAGTATTTT | CASSAGQVTQYF
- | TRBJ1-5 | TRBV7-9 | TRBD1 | TGTGCCAGCAGCTCCGAGGGGACAGCCAATCAGCCCCAGCATTTT | CASSSEGTANQPQHF
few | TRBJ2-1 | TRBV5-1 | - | TGCGCCAGCAGCCTGCCCTCGGGAAATGAGCAGTTCTTC | CASSLPSGNEQFF
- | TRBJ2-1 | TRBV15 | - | TGTGCCACCAACAGACGGTTGAGCTCCTACAATGAGCAGTTCTTC | CATNRRLSSYNEQFF
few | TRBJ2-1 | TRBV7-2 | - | TGTGCCAGCAGCTCCCAGGCAGATTATTACAATGAGCAGTTCTTC | CASSSQADYYNEQFF
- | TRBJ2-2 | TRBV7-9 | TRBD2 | TGTGCCAGCAGCTCCTGGACTAGCGGAACCCACGGGGAGCTGTTTTTT | CASSSWTSGTHGELFF
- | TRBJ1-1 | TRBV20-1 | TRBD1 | TGCAGTGCGACGTACAGGGGGTATGGCACTGAAGCTTTCTTT | CSATYRGYGTEAFF
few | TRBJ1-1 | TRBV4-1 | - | TGCGCCAGCAGCCACCTAAGGACCGACGAAGCTTTCTTT | CASSHLRTDEAFF
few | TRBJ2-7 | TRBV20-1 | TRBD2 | TGCAGTGCTAGAGGCCCGGGACTAGCAAGGGCTTACGAGCAGTACTTC | CSARGPGLARAYEQYF
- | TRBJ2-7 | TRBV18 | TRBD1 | TGTGCCAGCTCACCACGGGACAGGAAAATATACGAGCAGTACTTC | CASSPRDRKIYEQYF
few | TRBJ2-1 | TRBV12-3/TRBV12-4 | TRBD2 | TGTGCCAGCAGTTTTGGGCGGGGGGGCGACAATGAGCAGTTCTTC | CASSFGRGGDNEQFF
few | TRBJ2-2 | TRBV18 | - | TGTGCCAGCTCACCACCGGCAGGAAACACCGGGGAGCTGTTTTTT | CASSPPAGNTGELFF
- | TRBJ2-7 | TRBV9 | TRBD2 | TGTGCCAGCAGCCCCTGGAACGATGGGGGGGGATACGAGCAGTACTTC | CASSPWNDGGGYEQYF
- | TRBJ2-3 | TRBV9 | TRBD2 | TGTGCCAGCAGCGTGACTCCGGTTCCGGGGGGAGATACGCAGTATTTT | CASSVTPVPGGDTQYF
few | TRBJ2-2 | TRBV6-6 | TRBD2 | TGTGCCAGCAGTTACTCGAACGTTGCTAGCGGGAGGGACGGGGAGCTGTTTTTT | CASSYSNVASGRDGELFF
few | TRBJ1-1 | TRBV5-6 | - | TGTGCCAGCAGCTTGGAGAGGGTGGGGACTGAAGCTTTCTTT | CASSLERVGTEAFF
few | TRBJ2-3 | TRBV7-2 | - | TGTGCCAGCAGCTTTCACAGCGACCTTAGCACAGATACGCAGTATTTT | CASSFHSDLSTDTQYF
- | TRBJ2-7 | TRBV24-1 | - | TGTGCCACCAGTGATGGGGGGTTCGTCTACGAGCAGTACTTC | CATSDGGFVYEQYF
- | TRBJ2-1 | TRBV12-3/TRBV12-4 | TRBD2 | TGTGCCAGCATCCGACTAGCGGGGGGGCTCTTGAATATCGAGCAGTTCTTC | CASIRLAGGLLNIEQFF
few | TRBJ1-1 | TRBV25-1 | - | TGTGCCAGCACGGGGGACACTGAAGCTTTCTTT | CASTGDTEAFF
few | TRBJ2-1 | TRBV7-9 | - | TGTGCCAGCAGCGCACTACAGTACTCCTACAATGAGCAGTTCTTC | CASSALQYSYNEQFF
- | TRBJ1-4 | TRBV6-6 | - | TGTGCCAGCAGAAGGGCCTCGGGGGCAGGCACTAATGAAAAACTGTTTTTT | CASRRASGAGTNEKLFF
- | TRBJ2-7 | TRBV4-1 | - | TGCGCCAGCAGCCAAGACGGCCTCCCCTACGAGCAGTACTTC | CASSQDGLPYEQYF
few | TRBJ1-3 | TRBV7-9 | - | TGTGCCAGCAGCTCCTCTAAGGAGTCTGGAAACACCATATATTTT | CASSSSKESGNTIYF
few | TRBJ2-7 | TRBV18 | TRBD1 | TGTGCCAGCTCACGGGACAGGGGTTACTACGAGCAGTACTTC | CASSRDRGYYEQYF
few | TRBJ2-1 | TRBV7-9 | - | TGTGCCAGCAGCTTAGAACTAGGTCGAGGAGTTGAGCAGTTCTTC | CASSLELGRGVEQFF
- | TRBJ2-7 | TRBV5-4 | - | TGTGCCAGCAGCTTGGGATCCAAGGAACCCTACGAGCAGTACTTC | CASSLGSKEPYEQYF
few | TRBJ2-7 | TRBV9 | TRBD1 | TGTGCCAGCAGCGTAGGGGGGGCAGGGGGCACCTACGAGCAGTACTTC | CASSVGGAGGTYEQYF
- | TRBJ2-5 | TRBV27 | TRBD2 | TGTGCCAGCAGTGTGTCCGGGGAGGGCGAGACCCAGTACTTC | CASSVSGEGETQYF
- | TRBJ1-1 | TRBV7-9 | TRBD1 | TGTGCCAGCAGCATAACGGGACAGGGGACTGAAGCTTTCTTT | CASSITGQGTEAFF
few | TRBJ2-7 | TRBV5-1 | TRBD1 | TGCGCCAGCAGCCTCGCCCGGACAGGTAGGAGCTCCTACGAGCAGTACTTC | CASSLARTGRSSYEQYF
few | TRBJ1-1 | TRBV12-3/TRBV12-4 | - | TGTGCCAGCAGAGACGGCGGGGCAGGACCTGAAGCTTTCTTT | CASRDGGAGPEAFF
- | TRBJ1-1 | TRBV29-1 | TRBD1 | TGCAGCGTTGAAAGGGACAGGATGAACACTGAAGCTTTCTTT | CSVERDRMNTEAFF
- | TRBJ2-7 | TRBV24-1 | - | TGTGCCACCAGTGATTTTAATAACTACGAGCAGTACTTC | CATSDFNNYEQYF
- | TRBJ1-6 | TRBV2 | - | TGTGCCAGCAGTGCGGGGCGAGGTTCACCCCTCCACTTT | CASSAGRGSPLHF
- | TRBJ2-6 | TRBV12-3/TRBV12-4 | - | TGTGCCAGCAGACCATCAGGCTCCGGGGCCAACGTCCTGACTTTC | CASRPSGSGANVLTF
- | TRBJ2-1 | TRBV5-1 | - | TGCGCCAGCAGGGACGTCAGATACAATGAGCAGTTCTTC | CASRDVRYNEQFF
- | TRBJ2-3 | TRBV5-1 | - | TGCGCCAGCAGCATACAGGGTGAGAGCACAGATACGCAGTATTTT | CASSIQGESTDTQYF
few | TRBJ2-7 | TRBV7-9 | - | TGTGCCAGCAGTCCTACAGCCGCGGGCTCCTACGAGCAGTACTTC | CASSPTAAGSYEQYF
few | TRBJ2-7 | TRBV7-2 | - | TGTGCCAGCAGCTTAGGAGTCAGGACTCCCCCTTACGAGCAGTACTTC | CASSLGVRTPPYEQYF
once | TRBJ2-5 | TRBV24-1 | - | TGTGCCACCAGTGATCAGTACGGGTTGACCCAGTACTTC | CATSDQYGLTQYF
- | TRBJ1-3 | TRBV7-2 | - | TGTGCCAGCAGCTTAGTAGCGGGGAATTCCGGAAACACCATATATTTT | CASSLVAGNSGNTIYF
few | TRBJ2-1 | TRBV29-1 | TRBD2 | TGCAGCGTTGAAGGGGGGGTTTCTAGCGGGAGGTACAATGAGCAGTTCTTC | CSVEGGVSSGRYNEQFF
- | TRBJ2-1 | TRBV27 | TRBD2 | TGTGCCAGCAGTTTATTTGGGAGCGGGAGGAACAATGAGCAGTTCTTC | CASSLFGSGRNNEQFF
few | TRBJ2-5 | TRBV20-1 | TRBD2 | TGCAGTGCTAGAGATCGACTAGCGGGTGGTGACCAGTACTTC | CSARDRLAGGDQYF
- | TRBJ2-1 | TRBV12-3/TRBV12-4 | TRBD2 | TGTGCCAGCAGTTTCCGAGGCGGGAGCAGTGAGCAGTTCTTC | CASSFRGGSSEQFF
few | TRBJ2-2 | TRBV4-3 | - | TGCGCCAGCAGCCCCTTTACGGGGCCCGCGAACACCGGGGAGCTGTTTTTT | CASSPFTGPANTGELFF
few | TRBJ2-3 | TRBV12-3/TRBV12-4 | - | TGTGCCAGCAGTTTTAGGACTCATTCACCTTCTAGCACAGATACGCAGTATTTT | CASSFRTHSPSSTDTQYF
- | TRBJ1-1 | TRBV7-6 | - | TGTGCCAGCAGCTTAGTAGGGGATGAAGCTTTCTTT | CASSLVGDEAFF
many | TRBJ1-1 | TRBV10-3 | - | TGTGCCATCAGACCGATGGGGAACACTGAAGCTTTCTTT | CAIRPMGNTEAFF